This record concerns one T cell receptor (beta chain) sequence. The antigen is not known. Generated by immunoSEQ multiplex PCR, the TCRdb table keeps only in-frame clones and is missing some. The profile shows 110,000 to 150,000 clones, approximately 80% of them singletons. Germline CDR1 reads SGHRS; CDR2 reads YFSETQ. The CDR3 is 16 amino acids. Trimming cost V 2 bases and J 1 base; bases outside gene matches: 2. The data belong to a study of cytotoxic CD8 clonotypes in ibrutinib-treated CLL. Turning to the study itself: Of a cohort that held some twelve relapsed/refractory and roughly 14 treatment-naive patients, roughly 18 were IGHV unmutated. Investigators reported 24 partial and 2 complete responses; after median about 70 months, 14 patients remained remitted and some 12 progressed.

Findings and limits, study-wide: Baseline levels of clonality went above those of age-matched healthy donors and moved with circulating CD8+ T-cell counts.

The sequencing used PBMCs, collected after 12 months of ibrutinib treatment. This clonotype originated in a human donor with chronic lymphocytic leukemia. The rearrangement links TRBV5-1 to TRBJ2-2; the match to TRBD2 covers 10 bases. The CDR3 bases are TGCGCCAGCAGCTTCTCTAGCGGGGGGAACACCGGGGAGCTGTTTTTT. It specifies CASSFSSGGNTGELFF. Combining the CDR3 with reference TRBV5-1 and TRBJ2-2 gives the whole variable domain KAGVTQTPRYLIKTRGQQVTLSCSPISGHRSVSWYQQTPGQGLQFLFEYFSETQRNKGNFPGRFSGRQFSNSRSEMNVSTLELGDSALYLCASSFSSGGNTGELFFGEGSRLTVL.